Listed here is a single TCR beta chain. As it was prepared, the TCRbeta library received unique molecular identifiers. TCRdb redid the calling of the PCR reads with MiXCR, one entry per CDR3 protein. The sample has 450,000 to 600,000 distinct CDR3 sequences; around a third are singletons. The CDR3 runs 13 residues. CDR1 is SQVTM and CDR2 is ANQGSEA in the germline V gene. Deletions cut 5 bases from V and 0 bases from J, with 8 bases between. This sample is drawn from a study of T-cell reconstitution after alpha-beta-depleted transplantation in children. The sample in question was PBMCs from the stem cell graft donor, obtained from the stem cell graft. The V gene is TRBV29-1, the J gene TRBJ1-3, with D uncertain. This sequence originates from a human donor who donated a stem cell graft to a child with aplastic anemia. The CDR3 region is CSVQEISGNTIYF. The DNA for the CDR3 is TGCAGCGTTCAGGAAATCTCTGGAAACACCATATATTTT.